One sample yielded the 21 T cell receptor beta chains listed below, sequenced in a study of Ad26.COV2.S vaccination and SARS-CoV-2 variants. Only in-frame clones appear in the TCRdb table, and some are missing; sequencing was by immunoSEQ multiplex PCR. Among 380,000 or so clones listed, about 85% were seen once. As to treatment: over 15 received Ad26.COV2.S at low or high dose, single or two shots; roughly five received placebo; per-sample allocation not given. It was on day 63 after the first vaccine or placebo injection that samples were taken. The source material was peripheral blood, sampled in a trial of Ad26.COV2.S vaccine versus placebo. The receptors come from a person aged 18 to 59 who received the Ad26.COV2.S COVID-19 vaccine or a placebo.

This chain links TRBV7-3 with TRBJ2-3, with 7 positions matching TRBD1. The CDR3 has 15 residues. V gave up 5 bases and J gave up 1 base; unmatched junction bases: 6. The germline V gene has CDR1 SGHTA and CDR2 FQGTGA. As DNA, the CDR3 is TGTGCCAGCAGCATACAGGGGACGGGCACAGATACGCAGTATTTT. Its translation is CASSIQGTGTDTQYF.

The J gene is TRBJ1-6, the V gene TRBV18, with a weak D call TRBD1 (6 bases). The CDR3 spans 16 residues. Germline lookup yields CDR1 KGHSH and CDR2 LQKENI. Trimming took off 5 bases at V and 7 bases at J, with 18 bases between the two ends. The CDR3 sequence is CASSSQPGGQNSPLHF. The CDR3 region has the DNA TGTGCCAGCTCATCCCAGCCTGGGGGGCAGAATTCACCCCTCCACTTT.

The rearrangement links TRBV2 to TRBJ2-3, with no clear D. V gave up 0 bases and J gave up 2 bases, with 6 bases separating them. The CDR3 sequence is 14 residues long. Germline assignment: CDR1 SNHLY and CDR2 FYNNEI. The CDR3: CASSEAKTTDTQYF. CDR3 nucleotide sequence: TGTGCCAGCAGTGAAGCTAAAACCACAGATACGCAGTATTTT. The variable domain in full, completed from reference TRBV2 and TRBJ2-3, reads EPEVTQTPSHQVTQMGQEVILRCVPISNHLYFYWYRQILGQKVEFLVSFYNNEISEKSEIFDDQFSVERPDGSNFTLKIRSTKLEDSAMYFCASSEAKTTDTQYFGPGTRLTVL.

This rearrangement joins TRBV27 to TRBJ2-7; 10 bases fit TRBD1. This CDR3 is built from 14 residues. V dropped 8 bases and J dropped 3; count of bases not matched to a gene: 7. Germline values: CDR1 MNHEY, CDR2 SMNVEV (reference sequence). The CDR3 bases are TGTGCCAGCGTGGTAGACAGGGGGCTCTACGAGCAGTACTTC. It encodes CASVVDRGLYEQYF.

V and J are TRBV19 and TRBJ1-5, with D tentatively TRBD1 (5 bases). V lost 3 bases to trimming and J lost 3 bases, with 9 bases between them. There are 14 residues in the CDR3. Germline CDR1 is LNHDA and CDR2 is SQIVND (reference sequence). CDR3 DNA sequence: TGTGCCAGTAGTATCAGGGTCTCCAATCAGCCCCAGCATTTT. This gives the protein CASSIRVSNQPQHF.

The chain has TRBV3-1 (or the pseudogene TRBV3-2) and TRBJ2-7, with a tentative D call TRBD1 (5 bases). Germline loops: CDR1 LGHDT, CDR2 YNNKEL (reference sequence). The CDR3 loop spans 17 amino acids. The ends were cut back, 5 bases at V and 1 base at J, with 21 bases in the middle. The CDR3 DNA sequence: TGTGCCAGCAGCGATCGGACGGAAGACAGCAGATCCTACGAGCAGTACTTC. This translates into CASSDRTEDSRSYEQYF.

The CDR3 region has the DNA TGCGCCAGCAGCCCCGAGAGAGGGGATGAGCAGTTCTTC. Translation: CASSPERGDEQFF. The V call is TRBV5-1, the J call TRBJ2-1; D possibly matches TRBD1 or TRBD2 (5 bases each). Germline CDR1 SGHRS, CDR2 YFSETQ. The CDR3 contains 13 residues. V was trimmed by 4 bases and J by 8 bases, leaving 13 bases between them.

The chain is built from TRBV25-1 and TRBJ2-7; 8 bases align to TRBD1. There are 15 residues in the CDR3. Germline CDR1 reads MGHDK; CDR2 reads SYGVNS. With V trimmed by 6 bases and J by 3 bases, 10 bases remained unmatched. The chain's CDR3 is CASRPGTGEVYEQYF. For the CDR3, the DNA is TGTGCCAGCAGACCCGGGACAGGAGAGGTCTACGAGCAGTACTTC.

The chain is built from TRBV10-3 and TRBJ1-3; perhaps TRBD1 as D (5 bases). The V end was cut by 4 bases, the J end by 8 bases, with 15 bases between. Germline loops: CDR1 ENHRY, CDR2 SYGVKD. This CDR3 contains 14 residues. The CDR3 protein is CAISGSGGRDTIYF. Here the CDR3 DNA reads TGTGCCATCAGTGGCTCCGGGGGTAGAGACACCATATATTTT.

In this sample, this clone turned up once. This chain uses TRBV3-1 (or the pseudogene TRBV3-2) with TRBJ2-7; 7 bases fit TRBD2. The V gene end was trimmed by 4 bases and the J gene end by 3 bases; junction bases not matched to a gene: 9. There are 15 residues in the CDR3. Germline V lookup: CDR1 LGHDT, CDR2 YNNKEL (reference sequence). The CDR3 DNA reads TGTGCCAGCAGCCGGGACCCCCGGGGGGTCTACGAGCAGTACTTC. It specifies CASSRDPRGVYEQYF.

This chain uses TRBV28 with TRBJ1-5; D might be TRBD1 (5 bases). The CDR3 is 12 amino acids. Germline CDR1 and CDR2: MDHEN and SYDVKM. Trimming took off 6 bases at V and 2 bases at J, with 5 bases between the two ends. Here the CDR3 reads CASRGGNQPQHF. In DNA form, the CDR3 reads TGTGCCAGCAGGGGGGGCAATCAGCCCCAGCATTTT.

The chain has TRBV4-3 and TRBJ1-3, with 9 bases identical to TRBD1. Germline V gene data show CDR1 as LGHNA and CDR2 as YSLEER. The CDR3 length is 19 residues. V shed 0 bases, J shed 4 bases, and the junction held 13 bases outside the gene matches. The chain's CDR3 is CASSQDGTGTGLRGNTIYF. The CDR3 coding sequence is TGCGCCAGCAGCCAAGATGGGACAGGGACTGGCCTGCGCGGAAACACCATATATTTT.

V is TRBV18 and J is TRBJ1-1; 8 bases fit TRBD1. V lost 5 bases, J lost 4 bases, and 6 bases stayed unmatched. The germline CDR1 and CDR2 sequences are KGHSH and LQKENI. The CDR3 has 14 residues. CDR3 coding DNA: TGTGCCAGCTCAGACAGGGGTTCGGGCACTGAAGCTTTCTTT. Its protein product is CASSDRGSGTEAFF. The entire variable domain, with the rest obtained from reference TRBV18 and TRBJ1-1, is as follows: NAGVMQNPRHLVRRRGQEARLRCSPMKGHSHVYWYRQLPEEGLKFMVYLQKENIIDESGMPKERFSAEFPKEGPSILRIQQVVRGDSAAYFCASSDRGSGTEAFFGQGTRLTVV.

The chain couples TRBV5-6 to TRBJ2-1; D might be TRBD2 (5 bases). V dropped 2 bases and J dropped 5 bases, with 14 bases sitting between them. This CDR3 comprises 15 residues. In germline, CDR1 is SGHDT, CDR2 YYEEEE. The CDR3 loop reads CASSFRALVNNEQFF. The CDR3 DNA is TGTGCCAGCAGCTTCCGGGCACTAGTGAACAATGAGCAGTTCTTC.

The rearrangement joins TRBV5-6 to TRBJ2-3; 8 nucleotides line up with TRBD2. The V segment lost 4 bases and the J segment 15 bases; nucleotides outside the gene matches: 10. From germline, CDR1 is SGHDT and CDR2 YYEEEE. This CDR3 has 12 amino acids. DNA of the CDR3: TGTGCCAGCAGCCCGGGACTAGAAGTGTTCTATTTT. Amino acids: CASSPGLEVFYF.

The rearrangement uses TRBV4-2 and TRBJ2-1; D is unresolved. The CDR3 runs to 15 residues. CDR1 is LGHNA, CDR2 YNFKEQ, per germline. The V end lost 0 bases, the J end lost 1 base, and 7 bases lay between the germline ends. This CDR3 reads CASSQDPGSYNEQFF. The CDR3 DNA is TGTGCCAGCAGCCAAGATCCAGGTTCCTACAATGAGCAGTTCTTC.

V gene TRBV19 combines with J gene TRBJ1-1; perhaps TRBD1 as D (5 bases). The ends were cut back, 4 bases at V and 1 base at J, with 10 bases in the middle. Germline lookup yields CDR1 LNHDA and CDR2 SQIVND (reference sequence). The CDR3 length is 14 residues. The CDR3: CASSTGTTNTEAFF. For the CDR3, the DNA is TGTGCCAGTAGTACCGGGACCACGAACACTGAAGCTTTCTTT.

V and J are TRBV30 and TRBJ2-5, with unresolved D. In germline, CDR1 is GTSNPN, CDR2 SVGIG (reference sequence). With 5 bases removed from V and 0 bases from J, the gap between germline ends came to 13 bases. The CDR3 has 14 residues. The CDR3 DNA follows: TGTGCCTGGGTCAGGTGGGGTAACCAAGAGACCCAGTACTTC. Protein product: CAWVRWGNQETQYF.

V gene TRBV7-9 combines with J gene TRBJ1-5; D is undetermined. In germline, CDR1 is SEHNR, CDR2 FQNEAQ (reference sequence). Trimming stripped 3 bases from V and 1 base from J, with 7 bases between. The CDR3 consists of 14 residues. This CDR3 is CASSFDTSNQPQHF. The CDR3 DNA follows: TGTGCCAGCAGCTTCGATACAAGCAATCAGCCCCAGCATTTT.

The chain combines TRBV7-8 with TRBJ2-3, with 14 bases identical to TRBD2. The germline V gene has CDR1 SGHVS and CDR2 FQNEAQ. The ends lost 5 bases at V and 1 base at J; junction bases unmatched: 11. This CDR3 contains 19 residues. CDR3 sequence: CASSAGTSGGGTGTDTQYF. In DNA form, the CDR3 reads TGTGCCAGCAGCGCCGGGACTAGCGGGGGTGGGACTGGCACAGATACGCAGTATTTT. Looking up the rest from reference TRBV7-8 and TRBJ2-3 gives the full variable domain: GAGVSQSPRYKVAKRGQDVALRCDPISGHVSLFWYQQALGQGPEFLTYFQNEAQLDKSGLPSDRFFAERPEGSVSTLKIQRTQQEDSAVYLCASSAGTSGGGTGTDTQYFGPGTRLTVL.

The chain couples TRBV10-2 to TRBJ1-6, with 7 bases fitting TRBD1. The germline gives CDR1 WSHSY, CDR2 SAAADI. V lost 3 bases, J lost 7 bases, and 6 bases stayed unmatched. The CDR3 has 15 residues. The CDR3 bases are TGCGCCAGCAGTGACCTCGGACAGGAGAATTCACCCCTCCACTTT. It is translated as CASSDLGQENSPLHF.